This TCR beta chain was sequenced during a study of cytomegalovirus exposure and HLA in healthy donors. Comments on this clone: Its antigen remains unknown.

Use of 60 Vbeta and 13 Jbeta primers characterized the PCR. The repertoire was sequenced with immunoSEQ multiplex PCR; TCRdb's copy has only in-frame clones and lacks some. Of over 200,000 clones in the sample, approximately 80% were seen once. Study-wide findings and caveats: It was likely that a cluster of highly shared sequence variants was a sequencing artifact.

What was sequenced was PBMCs. This TCR derives from a male donor in good health and CMV-seronegative.

CDR3 sequence (DNA): TGCGCCAGCAGCACCCGGGACAGGGGGGGCTACGAGCAGTACTTC. It is translated as CASSTRDRGGYEQYF. The gene calls are TRBV5-1 and TRBJ2-7; 11 positions agree with TRBD1. CDR1 and CDR2 (germline): SGHRS, YFSETQ. V gave up 4 bases and J gave up 3 bases; unmatched junction bases: 6. The CDR3 is 15 residues long.